These T cell receptor beta chains were read from a single sample in a study of control samples from healthy donors and cancer patients. Method: immunoSEQ multiplex PCR; TCRdb's copy keeps in-frame clones and lacks some. The table shows around 110,000 clones, with roughly nine tenths occurring only once. Sequencing was performed on PBMCs. The receptors here all came from a woman aged 50 to 60 with colorectal cancer. Both conserved end residues are part of each CDR3. Fields, in order: CDR3 protein, CDR3 DNA, J gene, V gene, D gene, clone size. D genes are given only for firm matches. A clone size is listed for some rows: how often the clone was seen (once, few, many), or a class if it is expanded.

CASRLQGTDTQYF,TGTGCCAGCAGACTCCAGGGCACAGATACGCAGTATTTT,TRBJ2-3,TRBV7-3,.,.
CASSLEGRDEQYF,TGTGCCAGCAGCCTGGAGGGCCGTGACGAGCAGTACTTC,TRBJ2-7,TRBV12-3/TRBV12-4,.,once
CASSPLLKGGSYEQYF,TGTGCCAGCAGCCCCCTGCTTAAGGGGGGTTCCTACGAGCAGTACTTC,TRBJ2-7,TRBV28,.,.
CASSSRGGLVYGYTF,TGTGCCAGCAGTTCTAGGGGAGGACTAGTCTATGGCTACACCTTC,TRBJ1-2,TRBV27,.,.
CASRGVGYTF,TGTGCCAGCAGGGGCGTTGGCTACACCTTC,TRBJ1-2,TRBV3-1/TRBV3-2,.,.
CASSQASYEQYF,TGTGCCAGCAGCCAAGCTAGCTACGAGCAGTACTTC,TRBJ2-7,TRBV3-1/TRBV3-2,.,once
CAGGTPGSPLHF,TGTGCCGGCGGGACTCCAGGTTCACCCCTCCACTTT,TRBJ1-6,TRBV30,.,.
CASSPTTGNTEAFF,TGCGCCAGCAGCCCAACGACAGGGAACACTGAAGCTTTCTTT,TRBJ1-1,TRBV5-1,.,.
CASGLVLFEESCEQYF,TGTGCTAGTGGTTTGGTACTATTCGAGGAGTCCTGCGAGCAGTACTTC,TRBJ2-7,TRBV12-5,.,.
CASSVDGGSYEQYF,TGTGCCAGCAGCGTAGACGGGGGCTCCTACGAGCAGTACTTC,TRBJ2-7,TRBV9,.,.
CASRKIDGDYGYTF,TGTGCCAGCAGAAAAATCGACGGAGACTATGGCTACACCTTC,TRBJ1-2,TRBV5-8,.,.
CASTKTVTNYGYTF,TGTGCCAGTACCAAGACTGTGACGAACTATGGCTACACCTTC,TRBJ1-2,TRBV19,.,.
CATSDPSTGSYEQYF,TGTGCCACCAGTGACCCGTCGACAGGGTCCTACGAGCAGTACTTC,TRBJ2-7,TRBV24-1,TRBD1,.
CASSRAGAGYEQYF,TGTGCCAGCTCACGGGCGGGTGCAGGGTACGAGCAGTACTTC,TRBJ2-7,TRBV18,.,.
CASSIQGGRGDTQYF,TGTGCCAGCAGCATCCAAGGCGGGAGAGGGGATACGCAGTATTTT,TRBJ2-3,TRBV5-5,TRBD2,.
CASSLFPRGVGEQYF,TGTGCCAGCAGCTTGTTCCCACGGGGAGTTGGCGAGCAGTACTTC,TRBJ2-7,TRBV5-6,.,.
CATSRDRSGGNQPQHF,TGTGCCACCAGCAGAGATCGGTCTGGGGGCAATCAGCCCCAGCATTTT,TRBJ1-5,TRBV15,.,.
CASTQTGLTEAFF,TGTGCCAGCACCCAGACAGGGCTCACTGAAGCTTTCTTT,TRBJ1-1,TRBV6-5,TRBD1,once
CASSPGIVETQYF,TGTGCCAGCAGCCCCGGGATAGTCGAGACCCAGTACTTC,TRBJ2-5,TRBV6-5,.,.
CASKDGGAQRSGANVLTF,TGCGCCAGCAAGGACGGGGGGGCTCAACGTTCCGGGGCCAACGTCCTGACTTTC,TRBJ2-6,TRBV5-1,TRBD2,.
CASSQDSYSRLRSEKLFF,TGTGCCAGCAGCCAAGATAGTTACTCACGCCTGAGGAGTGAAAAACTGTTTTTT,TRBJ1-4,TRBV14,.,.
CAISESTRTGRNEQFF,TGTGCCATCAGTGAGTCCACGCGGACAGGGAGAAATGAGCAGTTCTTC,TRBJ2-1,TRBV10-3,TRBD1,.
CASSRAGDQPQHF,TGTGCCAGCAGCCGGGCCGGGGACCAGCCCCAGCATTTT,TRBJ1-5,TRBV11-2,.,.
CASSVSIYEQYF,TGTGCCAGCAGTGTTTCTATCTACGAGCAGTACTTC,TRBJ2-7,TRBV2,.,.
CASSLTSGMETQYF,TGTGCCAGCAGCCTGACTTCAGGGATGGAGACCCAGTACTTC,TRBJ2-5,TRBV27,.,.
CASSLGTGPTYEQYF,TGTGCCAGCAGCCTCGGGACAGGGCCAACCTACGAGCAGTACTTC,TRBJ2-7,TRBV9,TRBD1,.
CASSPGGAGGANQPQHF,TGTGCCAGCAGTCCCGGGGGGGCCGGAGGGGCTAATCAGCCCCAGCATTTT,TRBJ1-5,TRBV27,.,.
CASSSSSGTGVWETQYF,TGTGCCAGCAGTTCATCGTCCGGGACAGGGGTATGGGAGACCCAGTACTTC,TRBJ2-5,TRBV28,TRBD1,.
CASSFWGQTGELFF,TGTGCCAGCAGCTTCTGGGGGCAAACCGGGGAGCTGTTTTTT,TRBJ2-2,TRBV7-9,.,.
CASSYSGGSFTDTQYF,TGTGCCAGCAGTTACTCTGGCGGGAGCTTTACAGATACGCAGTATTTT,TRBJ2-3,TRBV6-2/TRBV6-3,TRBD2,.
CASSESNLKPNEQFF,TGCGCCAGCAGTGAGTCGAATTTGAAGCCCAATGAGCAGTTCTTC,TRBJ2-1,TRBV10-1,.,.
CATGGTANTGELFF,TGTGCCACCGGCGGGACAGCCAACACCGGGGAGCTGTTTTTT,TRBJ2-2,TRBV5-5,.,.
CASSVLAGSLFSGANVLTF,TGTGCCAGCAGCGTGCTCGCGGGGTCCCTTTTCTCTGGGGCCAACGTCCTGACTTTC,TRBJ2-6,TRBV9,.,.
CASSLGLAGVEQFF,TGTGCCAGCAGCTTAGGGCTAGCGGGAGTTGAGCAGTTCTTC,TRBJ2-1,TRBV7-9,TRBD2,.
CASSLEGQGLSGNTIYF,TGCGCCAGCAGCTTGGAGGGACAGGGACTTTCTGGAAACACCATATATTTT,TRBJ1-3,TRBV5-1,TRBD1,.
CASSNEYRVAYF,TGCGCCAGCAGCAACGAATACAGGGTTGCGTACTTC,TRBJ2-7,TRBV5-1,.,.
CASSLMGGTEAFF,TGTGCCAGCAGCTTAATGGGGGGCACTGAAGCTTTCTTT,TRBJ1-1,TRBV7-3,.,.
CASTRATGVDYGYTF,TGTGCCAGTACGAGGGCGACAGGGGTAGACTATGGCTACACCTTC,TRBJ1-2,TRBV19,TRBD1,.
CASSIDRAAEKLFF,TGTGCCAGTAGTATCGACAGGGCTGCTGAAAAACTGTTTTTT,TRBJ1-4,TRBV19,TRBD1,.
CASSQSLFREQYF,TGTGCCAGCAGCCAGTCGCTATTCCGGGAGCAGTACTTC,TRBJ2-7,TRBV14,.,.
CASYLGDYNTGELFF,TGCGCCAGCTATTTAGGGGACTATAACACCGGGGAGCTGTTTTTT,TRBJ2-2,TRBV5-1,TRBD2,once
CASSIGTGPHQPQHF,TGTGCCAGTAGTATAGGCACAGGGCCCCACCAGCCCCAGCATTTT,TRBJ1-5,TRBV19,.,.
CASSRSGGEISFYNEQFF,TGTGCCAGCAGCCGTAGCGGGGGGGAAATAAGCTTCTACAATGAGCAGTTCTTC,TRBJ2-1,TRBV13,TRBD2,.
CSSQLASDTEAFF,TGCAGCTCGCAGTTGGCCTCGGACACTGAAGCTTTCTTT,TRBJ1-1,TRBV29-1,.,.
CASSAGGSRLEKLFF,TGTGCCAGCAGCGCGGGGGGGTCCCGACTTGAAAAACTGTTTTTT,TRBJ1-4,TRBV6-5,.,.